Included here is one TCR beta chain sequence, with context. Its antigen is undetermined. Expansion of antigen-specific CD4+ T cells with viral peptide pools was carried out by the ViraFEST assay before sequencing. Upon completion of 10 to 11 days in culture, CD4+ T cells were isolated. All study participants received two doses of BNT162b2 or mRNA-1273 vaccine. Testing of the vaccine recipients showed negative nucleocapsid antibodies and no prior SARS-CoV-2 infection. Each culture well received roughly 1.8 million PBMC. These cells were then cultured in IMDM with 9.5 to 10 IU/ml IL-2 and 10 ug/ml peptides. The data belong to a study of vaccination effects on CD4 cells after COVID-19. Whole-study context: Relative to the second dose, post-vaccine samples were obtained a median of 72 days later.

The method was immunoSEQ multiplex PCR; TCRdb's version includes in-frame clones alone and lacks a portion of them. The table lists some 50,000 clones, 65% to 75% of them singletons. The sequences come from CD4+ T cells from PBMCs cultured with HCoV-OC43 spike peptides, collected after COVID-19 vaccination. Subset here: HCoV-OC43 spike overlapping peptide pool stimulation. The TCR was taken from a human donor who received a COVID-19 vaccine.

The CDR3 DNA follows: TGCGCCAGCAGCCCACAGGCCGAAAGAAACACCATATATTTT. Residues: CASSPQAERNTIYF. This chain links TRBV5-1 with TRBJ1-3; D perhaps matches TRBD1 (5 bases). Germline V CDR1 and CDR2: SGHRS, YFSETQ. Trimming cost V 4 bases and J 5 bases, with 13 bases left between them. The CDR3 is 14 residues long.